The T cell receptor (beta chain) described here comes from a study of cytomegalovirus exposure and HLA in healthy donors. It was with 60 Vbeta and 13 Jbeta primers that the PCR ran. TCRdb's copy holds only in-frame clones and misses some; the assay was immunoSEQ multiplex PCR. The sample holds around 200,000 clones, about four fifths seen once. In the case of this clone: Its target is not known.

Study results and caveats: The authors later found HLA-associated TCR beta chains more clonally expanded than equally common others.

Germline V gene data show CDR1 as SNHLY and CDR2 as FYNNEI. CDR3 length: 15 amino acids. Trimming removed 7 bases from V and 3 bases from J, with 16 bases in between. The specimen was PBMCs. The J gene is TRBJ1-5, the V gene TRBV2, with D maybe TRBD1 (5 bases). This clonotype was obtained from a woman aged 45-65 years in good health and CMV-seropositive. The CDR3 sequence: CASNEQGHPNQPQHF. The CDR3 DNA reads as TGTGCCAGCAACGAGCAAGGACACCCCAATCAGCCCCAGCATTTT. The whole variable domain, remainder taken from reference TRBV2 and TRBJ1-5, is EPEVTQTPSHQVTQMGQEVILRCVPISNHLYFYWYRQILGQKVEFLVSFYNNEISEKSEIFDDQFSVERPDGSNFTLKIRSTKLEDSAMYFCASNEQGHPNQPQHFGDGTRLSIL.